This T cell receptor delta chain derives from a study of gamma-delta T cells after stem cell transplantation. As concerns this clone: The protein held in TCRdb is that of a much larger clone and does not match this DNA's translation at residue 4, likely because of a read error; the protein shown is translated from the DNA.

TCRdb made new clone calls on the RT-PCR reads using CATT. This table holds a few thousand delta-chain clones, 0.95% to 1.5% found once. The CDR3 is made up of 19 amino acids. Germline loops: CDR1 GEAIGNYY, CDR2 EKD. The V and J ends lost 5 bases and 0 bases, in that order; junction bases with no gene match: 17. The sequenced material came from gamma-delta T cells. The sequence was collected from a human donor. It is not recorded whose cells these are; they may come from a transplant donor. The rearrangement joins TRDV2 to TRDJ1; 10 nucleotides align to TRDD3. CDR3 nucleotide sequence: TGTGCCTGTGTCTGGTTGGGGGATACAAGGACCCTTTACACCGATAAACTCATCTTT. It codes for CACVWLGDTRTLYTDKLIF.